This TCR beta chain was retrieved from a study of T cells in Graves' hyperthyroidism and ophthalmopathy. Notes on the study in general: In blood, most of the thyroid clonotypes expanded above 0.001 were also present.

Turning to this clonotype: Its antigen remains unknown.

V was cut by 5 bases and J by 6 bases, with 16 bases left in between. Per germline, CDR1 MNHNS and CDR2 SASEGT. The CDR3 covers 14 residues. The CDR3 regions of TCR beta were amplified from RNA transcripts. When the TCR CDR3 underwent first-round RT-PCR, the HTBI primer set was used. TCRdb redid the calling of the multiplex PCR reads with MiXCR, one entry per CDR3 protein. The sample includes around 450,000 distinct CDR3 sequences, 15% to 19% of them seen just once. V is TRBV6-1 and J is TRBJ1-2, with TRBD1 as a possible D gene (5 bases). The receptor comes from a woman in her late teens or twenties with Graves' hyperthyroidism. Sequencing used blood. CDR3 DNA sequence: TGTGCCAGCAGTTCCCGTGGAGGGGAGGATGGCTACACCTTC. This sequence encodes CASSSRGGEDGYTF.